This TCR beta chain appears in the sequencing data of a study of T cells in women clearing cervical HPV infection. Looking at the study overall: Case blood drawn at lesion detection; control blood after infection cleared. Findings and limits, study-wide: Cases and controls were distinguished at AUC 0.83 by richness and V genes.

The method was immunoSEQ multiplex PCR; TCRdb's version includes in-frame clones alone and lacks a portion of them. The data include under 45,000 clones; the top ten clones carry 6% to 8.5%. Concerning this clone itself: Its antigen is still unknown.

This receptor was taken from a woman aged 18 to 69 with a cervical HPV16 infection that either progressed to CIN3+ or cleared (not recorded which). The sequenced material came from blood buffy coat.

CDR3 region: CASSPERGNSPLFF. CDR3 bases read: TGTGCCAGCTCGCCAGAGAGGGGGAATTCACCG. This chain links TRBV18 with TRBJ2-2, with D perhaps matching TRBD1 (6 bases). The CDR3 goes on 3 residues after the read ends, and that part is filled in from the germline J gene. The CDR3 has 14 residues. Germline loops: CDR1 KGHSH, CDR2 LQKENI.